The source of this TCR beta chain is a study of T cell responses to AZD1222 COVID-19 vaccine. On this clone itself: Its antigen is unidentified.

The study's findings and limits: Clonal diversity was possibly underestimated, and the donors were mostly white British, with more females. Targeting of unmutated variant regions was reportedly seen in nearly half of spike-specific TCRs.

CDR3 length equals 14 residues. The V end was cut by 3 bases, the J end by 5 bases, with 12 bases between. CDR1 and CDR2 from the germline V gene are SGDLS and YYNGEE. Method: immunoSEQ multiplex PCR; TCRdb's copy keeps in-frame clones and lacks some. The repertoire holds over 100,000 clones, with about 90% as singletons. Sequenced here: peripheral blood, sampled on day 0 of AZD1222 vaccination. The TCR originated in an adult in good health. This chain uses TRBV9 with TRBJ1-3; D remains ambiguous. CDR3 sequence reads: CASSAQWSRNTIYF. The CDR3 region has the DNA TGTGCCAGCAGCGCCCAGTGGTCGCGAAACACCATATATTTT.